One TCR beta chain is described in this entry. The antigen remains undetermined. Repertoires were generated with immunoSEQ multiplex PCR, while TCRdb's copy carries only in-frame clones and drops some. Here the sample spans approximately 150,000 clones, about 90% being singletons. The source of the sample is a study of T cell responses to AZD1222 COVID-19 vaccine. General study points: The study found vaccine-associated CD4 TCRs spanning spike, dominant at 160-218 and 743-854. Repertoires were collected only later (after the peak T cell response had occurred). Donors skewed white British and female; clonal diversity was possibly underestimated.

V was pared by 3 bases and J by 0 bases, with 10 bases between. Germline V gene lookup returns CDR1 SGDLS and CDR2 YYNGEE. The CDR3 consists of 15 residues. The clonotype comes from an adult who received the MenACWY meningococcal vaccine as a control. The chain is built from TRBV9 and TRBJ1-5, with unresolved D. The source was peripheral blood, collected 28 days after the second dose of the MenACWY control vaccine. For the CDR3, the DNA is TGTGCCAGCAGCGCGGGGATGTATAGCAATCAGCCCCAGCATTTT. Translation: CASSAGMYSNQPQHF.